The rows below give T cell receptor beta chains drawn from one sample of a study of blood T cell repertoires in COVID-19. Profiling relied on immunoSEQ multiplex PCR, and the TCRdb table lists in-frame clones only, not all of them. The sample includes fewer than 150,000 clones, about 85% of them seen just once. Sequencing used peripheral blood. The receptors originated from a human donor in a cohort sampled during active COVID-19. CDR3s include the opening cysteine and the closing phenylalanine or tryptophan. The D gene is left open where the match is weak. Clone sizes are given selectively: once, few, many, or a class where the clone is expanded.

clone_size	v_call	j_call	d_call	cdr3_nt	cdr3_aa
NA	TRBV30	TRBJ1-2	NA	TGTGCCTGGAGTGTTGCTGACAGCTCCTATGGCTACACCTTC	CAWSVADSSYGYTF
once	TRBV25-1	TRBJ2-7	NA	TGTGCCAGCAGTGAATCCAGGGTCCGCACCTACGAGCAGTACTTC	CASSESRVRTYEQYF
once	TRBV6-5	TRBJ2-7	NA	TGTGCCAGCAGTTACTCGAGGGATCGGGGTACCCCCCAGTACTTC	CASSYSRDRGTPQYF
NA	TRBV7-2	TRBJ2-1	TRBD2	TGTGCCAGCAGCCTACGGGGAGCGGGGAAATACAATAAGCAGTTCTTC	CASSLRGAGKYNKQFF
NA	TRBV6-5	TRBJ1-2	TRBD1	TGTGCCAGCAGTTACGCCGGACAGGGGAGGGTCTATGGCTACACCTTC	CASSYAGQGRVYGYTF
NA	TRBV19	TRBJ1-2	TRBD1	TGTGCCAGTAGTATAGGGACAGGCGACTATGGCTACACCTTC	CASSIGTGDYGYTF
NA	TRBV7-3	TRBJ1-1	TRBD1	TGTGCCAGCAGGGACAGGGAAGGCGAAGCTTTCTTT	CASRDREGEAFF
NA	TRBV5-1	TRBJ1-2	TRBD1	TGCGCCAGCAGCTTGGGGCAGGGGGCGGATGGCTACACCTTC	CASSLGQGADGYTF
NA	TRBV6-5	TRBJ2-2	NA	TGTGCCAGCAGTTTCAGGGAAAAAGCGGGCGGGGAGCTGTTTTTT	CASSFREKAGGELFF
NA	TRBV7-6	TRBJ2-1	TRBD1	TGTGCCAGCAGCTCCCGGGACAGGGACCATGAGCAGTTCTTC	CASSSRDRDHEQFF
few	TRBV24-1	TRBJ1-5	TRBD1	TGTGCCACCGGGGGACAGGGCACTAGGGAGCCCCAGCATTTT	CATGGQGTREPQHF
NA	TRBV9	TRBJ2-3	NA	TGTGCCAGCAGCGAGATGGGCTTTCGAACAGATACGCAGTATTTT	CASSEMGFRTDTQYF
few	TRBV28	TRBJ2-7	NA	TGTGCCAGCAGTTACGGGGGAACTTACGAGCAGTACTTC	CASSYGGTYEQYF
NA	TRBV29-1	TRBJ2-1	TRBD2	TGCAGCGCCGGGACTAGCGGGGCTGAGCAGTTCTTC	CSAGTSGAEQFF
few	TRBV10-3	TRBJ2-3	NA	TGTGCCATCGGGGGGGCCGGCACAGATACGCAGTATTTT	CAIGGAGTDTQYF
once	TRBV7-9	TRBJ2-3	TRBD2	TGTGCCAGCAGCATTCGACTAGCGGGGAGCACAGATACGCAGTATTTT	CASSIRLAGSTDTQYF
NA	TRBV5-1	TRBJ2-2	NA	TGCGCCAGCAGCCCCCGGGGTAGCGGGAACACCGGGGAGCTGTTTTTT	CASSPRGSGNTGELFF
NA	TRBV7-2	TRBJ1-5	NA	TGTGCCAGCAGCTTAGCCGTATCAGAATATAGCAATCAGCCCCAGCATTTT	CASSLAVSEYSNQPQHF
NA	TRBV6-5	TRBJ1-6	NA	TGTGCCAGCAGGCCGGGACAAATTAATTCACCCCTCCACTTT	CASRPGQINSPLHF
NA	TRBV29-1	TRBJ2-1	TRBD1	TGCAGCGATAGGACAGGGGACTACTACAATGAGCAGTTCTTC	CSDRTGDYYNEQFF
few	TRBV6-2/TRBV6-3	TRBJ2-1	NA	TGTGCCAGCAGTTCTCCAGGGTATGAGCAGTTCTTC	CASSSPGYEQFF
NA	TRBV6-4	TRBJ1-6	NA	TGTGCCAGCAGTAGAACCAGGGTTGGCTCCTATAATTCACCCCTCCACTTT	CASSRTRVGSYNSPLHF
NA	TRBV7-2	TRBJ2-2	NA	TGTGCCAGCAGCCCCGTAACCGGGGAGCTGTTTTTT	CASSPVTGELFF
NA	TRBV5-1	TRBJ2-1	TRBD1	TGCGCCAGCAGCTTGGAGGGACAGGGGTACAATGAGCAGTTCTTC	CASSLEGQGYNEQFF
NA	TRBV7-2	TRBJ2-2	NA	TGTGCCAGCAGCTCGGACTGGGGAGAGACCACCGGGGAGCTGTTTTTT	CASSSDWGETTGELFF
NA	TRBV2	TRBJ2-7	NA	TGTGTCAGCAATGGGCGGGGGCACTCCTACGAGCAGTACTTC	CVSNGRGHSYEQYF
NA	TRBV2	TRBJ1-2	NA	TGTGCCAGCAGTGAACCAGGGGCGGATTATGGCTACACCTTC	CASSEPGADYGYTF
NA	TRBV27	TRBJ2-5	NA	TGTGCCAGCGCGGGGTCGGGGCGGGAGACCCAGTACTTC	CASAGSGRETQYF
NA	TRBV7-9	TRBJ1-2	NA	TGTGCCAGCAGCCACTCTATACCTGGCTACACCTTC	CASSHSIPGYTF